Included here is one T cell receptor (beta chain) sequence, with context. No antigen is known for it. The CDR3 end falls 3 residues outside the read, so it is completed with the germline J gene. This record comes from a study of T cells in women clearing cervical HPV infection. Study observations and caveats: A classifier using richness and V gene abundances reached an AUC of around 0.83. Controls had more TRBV6-7 (0.16%) than cases (roughly 0.11%).

The method was immunoSEQ multiplex PCR; TCRdb's version includes in-frame clones alone and lacks a portion of them. The sample spans approximately 37,000 clones; the ten largest clones claim around 5.8%. The germline CDR1 and CDR2 sequences are LNHDA and SQIVND (reference sequence). J lost 0 bases, V lost 5 bases, and 9 bases had no gene match. This CDR3 is built from 16 residues. Sequenced: blood buffy coat. This TCR came from a woman aged 18-70 years with a cervical HPV16 infection that either progressed to CIN3+ or cleared (not recorded which). J is TRBJ1-1 and V is TRBV19, with TRBD1 matching 7 bases. The CDR3 spells CASSLGDSLMNTEAFF. CDR3 DNA (partial): TGTGCCAGTAGTCTTGGGGACAGCCTCATGAACACTGAA.